This T cell receptor (beta chain) is drawn from a study of T-cell memory formation after mild COVID-19. Across the study: TCR clusters mostly belonged to single donors.

TCRdb reanalysed the 5' RACE reads using MiXCR and keeps one entry per CDR3 protein. Counted here are hundreds of thousands of distinct CDR3 sequences, 15% to 20% occurring once; the ten biggest clones make up about 7.4%. General observations from the study: Day 15 to 85 contracting clones showed balanced CD4/CD8; later expanders leaned CD4+. CD4+ contracting clones lay mainly in CM and EM, CD8+ ones in EMRA. The finding that pre-infection memory included some responding clones suggested that cross-reactive memory joined.

V was cut by 4 bases and J by 10 bases, with 17 bases left in between. This CDR3 has 14 residues. CDR1 and CDR2 from the germline V gene are PRHDT and FYEKMQ (reference sequence). This clonotype has just a few counts. The target antigen is unknown. This TCR was recovered from an adult woman who had mild COVID-19 (a few samples of this study predate the infection). Cell type and time point are not known. This chain joins TRBV13 and TRBJ2-1, with D unresolved. Sample: PBMCs or a T cell subset sorted from them (not recorded which). CDR3 in DNA: TGTGCCAGCAGCTCCCCCGTCGTACATGCGGAGCAGTTCTTC. It translates to CASSSPVVHAEQFF.